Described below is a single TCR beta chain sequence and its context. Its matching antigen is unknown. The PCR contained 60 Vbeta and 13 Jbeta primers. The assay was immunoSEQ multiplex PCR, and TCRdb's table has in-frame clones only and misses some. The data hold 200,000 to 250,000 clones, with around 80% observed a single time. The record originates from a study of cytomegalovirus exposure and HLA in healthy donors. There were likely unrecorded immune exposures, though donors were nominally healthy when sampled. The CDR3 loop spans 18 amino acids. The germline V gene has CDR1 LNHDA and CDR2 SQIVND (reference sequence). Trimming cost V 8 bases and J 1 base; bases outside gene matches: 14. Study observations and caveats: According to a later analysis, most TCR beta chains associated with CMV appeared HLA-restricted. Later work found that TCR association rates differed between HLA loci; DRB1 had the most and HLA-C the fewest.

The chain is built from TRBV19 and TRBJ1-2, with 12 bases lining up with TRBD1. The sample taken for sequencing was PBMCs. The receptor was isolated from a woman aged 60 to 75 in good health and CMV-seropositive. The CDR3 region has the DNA TGTGCCAGTCAGAGGCTCGGGACAGGGGGCGCATTTAACTATGGCTACACCTTC. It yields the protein CASQRLGTGGAFNYGYTF.